Listed below are T cell receptor beta chains from one sample, sequenced in a study of shared clonotypes between healthy human individuals. TCRdb's table, derived via immunoSEQ multiplex PCR, lists solely in-frame clones and lacks some. The sample has over 1.5 million clones; approximately 98% are singletons. Input material: naive CD4+ T cells sorted from blood. These receptors all come from a man aged 30 to 45 in good health. The CDR3 runs from the conserved cysteine through the conserved F or W. Fields, in order: D gene, J gene, clone size, V gene, CDR3 DNA, CDR3 protein. A D gene is named only where the DNA matches it firmly. Rows give clone size only sometimes, using once, few, many, or a class for an expanded clone.

D: .
J: TRBJ2-3
size: .
V: TRBV7-9
DNA: TGTGCCAGCAGCTTTACGGGACCAGGCACAGATACGCAGTATTTT
CDR3: CASSFTGPGTDTQYF

D: TRBD2
J: TRBJ2-1
size: .
V: TRBV5-1
DNA: TGCGCCAGCAGCTTACAGGGACTAGCGGGGGCTCACAATGAGCAGTTCTTC
CDR3: CASSLQGLAGAHNEQFF

D: TRBD1
J: TRBJ1-4
size: once
V: TRBV6-5
DNA: TGTGCCAGCAGTTACCGACAGGGGGTGGAGAAACTGTTTTTT
CDR3: CASSYRQGVEKLFF

D: .
J: TRBJ2-5
size: .
V: TRBV5-1
DNA: TGCGCCAGCAGCTTGGTGGCAGCCCAAGAGACCCAGTACTTC
CDR3: CASSLVAAQETQYF

D: .
J: TRBJ2-3
size: .
V: TRBV7-2
DNA: TGTGCCAGCAGCTTAGGTCTAAGACTAGGAAGCACAGATACGCAGTATTTT
CDR3: CASSLGLRLGSTDTQYF

D: .
J: TRBJ2-7
size: .
V: TRBV7-2
DNA: TGTGCCAGCAGCTTGGTACCCTCAGGCGGATTGAGCTCCTACGAGCAGTACTTC
CDR3: CASSLVPSGGLSSYEQYF

D: .
J: TRBJ2-2
size: .
V: TRBV5-1
DNA: TGCGCCAGCAGGGAAAGTCGGGTTCCAACCGGGGAGCTGTTTTTT
CDR3: CASRESRVPTGELFF

D: .
J: TRBJ2-2
size: .
V: TRBV11-2
DNA: TGTGCCAGCAGCTTCAGGGGAGCCGGGGAGCTGTTTTTT
CDR3: CASSFRGAGELFF

D: TRBD2
J: TRBJ2-7
size: .
V: TRBV27
DNA: TGTGCCAGCAGTTCCCTCTTGGCGGGAGGGAACTACGAGCAGTACTTC
CDR3: CASSSLLAGGNYEQYF

D: .
J: TRBJ2-7
size: .
V: TRBV5-5
DNA: TGTGCCAGCAGCTTGCCAGGGACCCTCTCCTACGAGCAGTACTTC
CDR3: CASSLPGTLSYEQYF

D: .
J: TRBJ2-3
size: once
V: TRBV5-4
DNA: TGTGCCAGCAGCTTGAACAGGGCAGATACGCAGTATTTT
CDR3: CASSLNRADTQYF

D: .
J: TRBJ2-7
size: .
V: TRBV30
DNA: TGTGCCTGGGCACTTGGGATCTTCTACGAGCAGTACTTC
CDR3: CAWALGIFYEQYF

D: .
J: TRBJ2-3
size: .
V: TRBV20-1
DNA: TGCAGTGCTAGCCCAGGTCCTTTT
CDR3: CSASPGPF

D: TRBD2
J: TRBJ2-1
size: .
V: TRBV11-2
DNA: TGTGCCAGCAGCTATAAGCGGGAGGGCCCCAATGAGCAGTTCTTC
CDR3: CASSYKREGPNEQFF

D: .
J: TRBJ1-2
size: .
V: TRBV28
DNA: TGTGCCAGCAGTTTGGACGGTTTTGGCTACACCTTC
CDR3: CASSLDGFGYTF

D: TRBD2
J: TRBJ2-7
size: .
V: TRBV6-6
DNA: TGTGCCAGCAGCAGGACTAGCGGGAGCTACGAGCAGTACTTC
CDR3: CASSRTSGSYEQYF

D: TRBD1
J: TRBJ1-2
size: .
V: TRBV10-3
DNA: TGTGCCATCAGTGATGACAGGGACTATGGCTACACCTTC
CDR3: CAISDDRDYGYTF

D: .
J: TRBJ2-7
size: .
V: TRBV6-5
DNA: TGTGCCAGCAGGCCGGGTAGCATAGTCTACGAGCAGTACTTC
CDR3: CASRPGSIVYEQYF

D: .
J: TRBJ2-5
size: .
V: TRBV14
DNA: TGTGCCAGCAGCCAAGGGTTAGAGACCCAGTACTTC
CDR3: CASSQGLETQYF

D: .
J: TRBJ1-2
size: .
V: TRBV5-1
DNA: TGCGCCAGCAGCCGGCGGGACGGGGAGTATGGCTACACCTTC
CDR3: CASSRRDGEYGYTF

D: .
J: TRBJ2-5
size: .
V: TRBV28
DNA: TGTGCCAGCAGCCCAAGGGACGCTGCCCTCCAAGAGACCCAGTACTTC
CDR3: CASSPRDAALQETQYF

D: TRBD2
J: TRBJ2-3
size: .
V: TRBV10-3
DNA: TGTGCCATCAAGCCTAGCGGGAGGGCCCCCGATACGCAGTATTTT
CDR3: CAIKPSGRAPDTQYF

D: .
J: TRBJ2-7
size: .
V: TRBV14
DNA: TGTGCCAGCAGCCAGAGTCTAGCCTCTAGCGAGCAGTACTTC
CDR3: CASSQSLASSEQYF

D: .
J: TRBJ2-7
size: .
V: TRBV5-1
DNA: TGCGCCAGCAGCTTCAATACCTACGAGCAGTACTTC
CDR3: CASSFNTYEQYF

D: TRBD2
J: TRBJ2-5
size: .
V: TRBV10-3
DNA: TGTGCCATCTGGCGGGGGGGAGGGGAGACCCAGTACTTC
CDR3: CAIWRGGGETQYF

D: .
J: TRBJ1-2
size: once
V: TRBV18
DNA: TGTGCCAGCTCACCACTGGCAGGTATTGAGGGCTACACCTTC
CDR3: CASSPLAGIEGYTF

D: .
J: TRBJ2-1
size: .
V: TRBV7-2
DNA: TGTGCCAGCAGCTTAGACAGTAGGGGATCGGAGCAGTTCTTC
CDR3: CASSLDSRGSEQFF

D: TRBD1
J: TRBJ2-5
size: .
V: TRBV5-1
DNA: TGCGCCAGCAGCTTGGGGGGATCGGGACAGCAAGAGACCCAGTACTTC
CDR3: CASSLGGSGQQETQYF

D: TRBD1
J: TRBJ1-3
size: .
V: TRBV18
DNA: TGTGCCAGCTCACCAGTCGAACAGGGGGCTGGAAACACCATATATTTT
CDR3: CASSPVEQGAGNTIYF

D: .
J: TRBJ2-1
size: .
V: TRBV6-5
DNA: TGTGCCAGCAGTCCGGACCGAGCGCCCCACAATGAGCAGTTCTTC
CDR3: CASSPDRAPHNEQFF

D: .
J: TRBJ2-4
size: .
V: TRBV29-1
DNA: TGCAGCGTCTCACCTGGGGCGAGGCACATTCAGTACTTC
CDR3: CSVSPGARHIQYF

D: .
J: TRBJ2-1
size: .
V: TRBV19
DNA: TGTGCCAGTAGTATAAGGGACAATGAGCAGTTCTTC
CDR3: CASSIRDNEQFF

D: .
J: TRBJ2-5
size: .
V: TRBV11-2
DNA: TGTGCCAGCAGCTCGGACACCCGGGTGCGTTTCCAAGAGACCCAGTACTTC
CDR3: CASSSDTRVRFQETQYF

D: .
J: TRBJ2-5
size: once
V: TRBV27
DNA: TGTGCCAGCAGTTTTTGGCAATCGGAGACCCAGTACTTC
CDR3: CASSFWQSETQYF

D: .
J: TRBJ2-7
size: .
V: TRBV5-6
DNA: TGTGCCAGCACACTTACCGGGATAATTGGTCACGAGCAGTACTTC
CDR3: CASTLTGIIGHEQYF

D: .
J: TRBJ2-1
size: .
V: TRBV6-5
DNA: TGTGCCACCAGGGGAAAGGTGAATGAGCAGTTCTTC
CDR3: CATRGKVNEQFF

D: .
J: TRBJ2-2
size: .
V: TRBV4-1
DNA: TGCGCCAGCAGCCAAGAGGGAGGAAATAGCGGGGAGCTGTTTTTT
CDR3: CASSQEGGNSGELFF

D: .
J: TRBJ2-7
size: once
V: TRBV5-1
DNA: TGCGCCAGCAGCCCTACAGATTACGAGCAGTACTTC
CDR3: CASSPTDYEQYF

D: TRBD2
J: TRBJ2-3
size: .
V: TRBV13
DNA: TGTGCCAGCAGTCTAACGGGGGGGTCGACAGATACGCAGTATTTT
CDR3: CASSLTGGSTDTQYF

D: .
J: TRBJ2-2
size: .
V: TRBV28
DNA: TGTGCCAGCAGCCTGGACGGTTACACCGGGGAGCTGTTTTTT
CDR3: CASSLDGYTGELFF

D: TRBD2
J: TRBJ2-1
size: .
V: TRBV7-9
DNA: TGTGCCAGCAGCCAAGGACTAGACTACAATGAGCAGTTCTTC
CDR3: CASSQGLDYNEQFF

D: TRBD1
J: TRBJ2-7
size: .
V: TRBV7-2
DNA: TGTGCCAGCAGCCCGACAGGGCATGAGGGCGAGCAGTACTTC
CDR3: CASSPTGHEGEQYF

D: .
J: TRBJ1-4
size: once
V: TRBV14
DNA: TGTGCCAGCAGCCAACCCGTTGGAGTCCCAAATGAAAAACTGTTTTTT
CDR3: CASSQPVGVPNEKLFF

D: .
J: TRBJ2-7
size: .
V: TRBV5-1
DNA: TGCGCCAGCAGCTTGGTTGGAAACTCCTACGAGCAGTACTTC
CDR3: CASSLVGNSYEQYF

D: TRBD1
J: TRBJ2-7
size: .
V: TRBV2
DNA: TGTGCCAGCAGTGATAACAGGGGGGACGAGCAGTACTTC
CDR3: CASSDNRGDEQYF

D: .
J: TRBJ1-1
size: .
V: TRBV30
DNA: TGTGCTGGGAGGGGGACGCGGGACACTGAAGCTTTCTTT
CDR3: CAGRGTRDTEAFF

D: TRBD1
J: TRBJ1-5
size: .
V: TRBV15
DNA: TGTGCCACCAGCAGAGAACGGACAGGAGCAGTTCAGCCCCAGCATTTT
CDR3: CATSRERTGAVQPQHF

D: TRBD2
J: TRBJ2-2
size: .
V: TRBV7-8
DNA: TGTGCCAGCAGCTTATATCGGGAGAGAAGAGCGGGAGACGGGGAGCTGTTTTTT
CDR3: CASSLYRERRAGDGELFF

D: .
J: TRBJ1-2
size: .
V: TRBV14
DNA: TGTGCCAGCAGCCAAGATCTTCGTCCGGGTGGCTACACCTTC
CDR3: CASSQDLRPGGYTF

D: TRBD1
J: TRBJ2-4
size: .
V: TRBV7-2
DNA: TGTGCCAGCAGCCCGCGACAGGGGAAGGCCAAAAACATTCAGTACTTC
CDR3: CASSPRQGKAKNIQYF